Reported below is one T cell receptor beta chain. No antigen is known for it. Only in-frame clones appear in the TCRdb table, and some are missing; sequencing was by immunoSEQ multiplex PCR. The sample holds 95,000 to 100,000 clones; 84% are singletons and the top ten take approximately 6.3%. The sample is drawn from a study of OX40 agonist ivuxolimab in advanced cancers. Whole-study context: Patients received intravenous ivuxolimab every 2 weeks at 0.01 to 10 mg/kg. People in dose escalation had one of these cancers: hepatocellular carcinoma, melanoma, renal cell or head and neck cancer.

Regarding the study as a whole: Doses of 0.1 to 3.0 mg/kg were accompanied by clonal expansion of CD4+ and CD8+ blood T cells by week 6.

V was pared by 6 bases and J by 10 bases, with 18 bases between. The CDR3 totals 13 residues. Germline-derived CDR1 and CDR2 are MNHEY and SVGAGI. The starting material was CD4+ or CD8+ T cells sorted from blood, obtained in a trial of the OX40 agonist ivuxolimab. This clonotype was sampled from an adult with an advanced solid tumor such as melanoma, head and neck, liver or kidney cancer. V gene TRBV6-5 combines with J gene TRBJ2-5; TRBD1 or TRBD2 may be the D gene (5 bases each). Here the CDR3 DNA reads TGTGCCAGCAGCTCCTTGAGAGGGGCAAGCCAGTACTTC. Amino acids: CASSSLRGASQYF.